What follows is one T cell receptor beta chain and its context. Its specificity is not known. The sample originates from a study of T cell responses to AZD1222 COVID-19 vaccine. Libraries were prepared by immunoSEQ multiplex PCR; TCRdb keeps only in-frame clonotypes and omits some of them. The table has 90,000 to 130,000 clones, about 90% seen once. Overall study findings and caveats: Most donors were white British and more were female, and clonal diversity was possibly underestimated. Variant regions that are unmutated are reportedly the target of nearly half of spike-specific TCRs. Mapped onto spike, vaccine-associated CD4 TCRs spanned it and were dominant at 160-218 and 743-854. It was only a handful of AZD1222 recipients who were seropositive at baseline.

V lost 4 bases to trimming and J lost 6 bases, with 10 bases between them. This CDR3 has 13 amino acids. This sequence originates from an adult in good health. Sequencing was performed on peripheral blood, taken on day 0 of AZD1222 vaccination. The chain has TRBV5-3 and TRBJ1-4, with D unresolved. TRBV5-3 is assigned to the ORF class and has an uncertain function. The CDR3 DNA reads TGTGCCAGAAGCGTGACCCCATATGAAAAACTGTTTTTT. This encodes CARSVTPYEKLFF.